These T cell receptor beta chains were read from a single sample in a study of blood T cell repertoires in COVID-19. Sequencing was performed with immunoSEQ multiplex PCR; in TCRdb, only in-frame clones are kept and a portion is missing. The table shows more than 25,000 clones, with approximately 67% occurring only once. Sample: peripheral blood. These receptors were obtained from a human donor in a cohort sampled during active COVID-19. The CDR3 runs from the conserved cysteine through the conserved F or W. The D gene is left open where the match is weak. Expanded clones get a size class; other rows say once, few or many, or leave the size out.

D	V	J	size	DNA	CDR3
TRBD1	TRBV5-1	TRBJ2-5	NA	TGCGCCAGCAGCGGGACAGGCCAAGAGACCCAGTACTTC	CASSGTGQETQYF
TRBD1	TRBV10-3	TRBJ1-1	NA	TGTGCCATCAGTGGGGGGACAGGGGTCCGGGGGCCCCAAGGCCCTGAAGCTTTCTTT	CAISGGTGVRGPQGPEAFF
NA	TRBV19	TRBJ1-5	NA	TGTGCCAGTAGTATGGAAGGCATGGAGTATCAGCCCCAGCATTTT	CASSMEGMEYQPQHF
TRBD1	TRBV5-8	TRBJ2-5	NA	TGTGCCAGCAGCTCCCGTCGGGGGACAGGTCAAGAGACCCAGTACTTC	CASSSRRGTGQETQYF
TRBD1	TRBV5-4	TRBJ1-3	once	TGTGCCAGCAGCTTCCGGGACAGGGTGTTTGGAAACACCATATATTTT	CASSFRDRVFGNTIYF
TRBD2	TRBV12-3/TRBV12-4	TRBJ2-1	NA	TGTGCAGGGGGGACTAGCTTTAACGATGAGCAGTTCTTC	CAGGTSFNDEQFF
TRBD1	TRBV11-2	TRBJ2-3	few	TGTGCCAGCAGCTTAGGCACAGGGGGGACAGATACGCAGTATTTT	CASSLGTGGTDTQYF
TRBD2	TRBV7-2	TRBJ2-1	NA	TGTGCCAGCAGCTTCTTAGGGACTAGTCTCAATGAGCAGTTCTTC	CASSFLGTSLNEQFF
TRBD1	TRBV19	TRBJ1-1	NA	TGTGCCAGTAGCGACAGGGAATACACTGAAGCTTTCTTT	CASSDREYTEAFF
TRBD1	TRBV7-9	TRBJ1-2	NA	TGTGCCTATTGGGACAGGGACTCTAACTATGGCTACACCTTC	CAYWDRDSNYGYTF
NA	TRBV2	TRBJ2-1	NA	TGTGCCAGCGGGCGGGACTCCTACAATGAGCAGTTCTTC	CASGRDSYNEQFF
TRBD1	TRBV11-2	TRBJ2-4	NA	TGTGCCAGCAGCCTCAGGGGGTTAGCCAAAAACATTCAGTACTTC	CASSLRGLAKNIQYF
TRBD2	TRBV6-5	TRBJ2-3	NA	TGTGCCAGCAGCATTAGCGGGAGGGCGACAGATACGCAGTATTTT	CASSISGRATDTQYF
TRBD2	TRBV9	TRBJ2-3	NA	TGTGCCAGCAGCGTCGGGGGGGCTAGGGCAGATACGCAGTATTTT	CASSVGGARADTQYF
TRBD2	TRBV9	TRBJ2-3	NA	TGTGCCAGCAGTCTAGCGGCTATAACAGATACGCAGTATTTT	CASSLAAITDTQYF
TRBD2	TRBV6-2/TRBV6-3	TRBJ2-1	few	TGTGCCAGCAGTTCCCAACTAGCGGGAGGTCCCAATGAGCAGTTCTTC	CASSSQLAGGPNEQFF
TRBD1	TRBV9	TRBJ1-2	NA	TGTGCCAGCAGCGTAAGCGGGACAGGGGGCCACTATGGCTACACCTTC	CASSVSGTGGHYGYTF
TRBD2	TRBV7-3	TRBJ2-3	NA	TGTGCCAGCAGCTACCCGGGACTAGCGGGAGTGATAAACACAGATACGCAGTATTTT	CASSYPGLAGVINTDTQYF
TRBD2	TRBV7-8	TRBJ2-3	few	TGTGCCAGCAGCTTCACTAGCGGGATCGCAGATACGCAGTATTTT	CASSFTSGIADTQYF
TRBD2	TRBV6-5	TRBJ2-2	NA	TGTGCCAGCAGATTAGCGGGTCAGAACACCGGGGAGCTGTTTTTT	CASRLAGQNTGELFF
NA	TRBV11-3	TRBJ1-1	NA	TGTGCCAGCAGCTTAGTGGGAGGGATGAACACTGAAGCTTTCTTT	CASSLVGGMNTEAFF
TRBD1	TRBV5-4	TRBJ1-1	NA	TGTGCCAGCAGCGGAGGACAGGGGAACACTGAAGCTTTCTTT	CASSGGQGNTEAFF
NA	TRBV10-1	TRBJ1-1	NA	TGCGCCAGCAGTGAAGCACTGAACACTGAAGCTTTCTTT	CASSEALNTEAFF
NA	TRBV19	TRBJ1-5	NA	TGTGCCAGTAGTATAGAAGGGGATAGCAATCAGCCCCAGCATTTT	CASSIEGDSNQPQHF
TRBD2	TRBV4-2	TRBJ2-7	many	TGTGCCAGCAGCCTCCAGGGGGTAGCGGGAGAACACGAGCAGTACTTC	CASSLQGVAGEHEQYF
TRBD1	TRBV7-2	TRBJ1-5	NA	TGTGCCAGCAGTCAGGGGGGTGGCAATCAGCCCCAGCATTTT	CASSQGGGNQPQHF
TRBD2	TRBV10-3	TRBJ2-1	once	TGTGCCATCAGTGAGTCCCGGACTAGCGTCAATGAGCAGTTCTTC	CAISESRTSVNEQFF
NA	TRBV19	TRBJ1-2	NA	TGTGCCAGTAACTTCGGCTATGGCTACACCTTC	CASNFGYGYTF
NA	TRBV5-4	TRBJ1-5	once	TGTGCCAGCAGCTCGGGCGGGGATAGCAATCAGCCCCAGCATTTT	CASSSGGDSNQPQHF
NA	TRBV6-5	TRBJ2-5	once	TGTGCCAGCCACCCAACGTCGGTATGGGAGACCCAGTACTTC	CASHPTSVWETQYF
TRBD2	TRBV5-1	TRBJ2-3	few	TGCGCCAGCAGCCCCGGGGTAGCGGGAGCCACAGATACGCAGTATTTT	CASSPGVAGATDTQYF
NA	TRBV18	TRBJ2-5	few	TGTGCCAGCTCACCACCAGGGGAAGAGACCCAGTACTTC	CASSPPGEETQYF
NA	TRBV19	TRBJ2-3	NA	TGTGCCAGTAGTACGCTAGCTACGCAGTATTTT	CASSTLATQYF
TRBD1	TRBV6-1	TRBJ1-1	few	TGTGCCAGCAGTGAAACAGGGGGCCAGATGGAGGCTTTCTTT	CASSETGGQMEAFF
NA	TRBV12-3/TRBV12-4	TRBJ1-5	NA	TGTGCCAGCAGGATGGCTGATCAGCCCCAGCATTTT	CASRMADQPQHF
NA	TRBV2	TRBJ1-4	once	TGTGCCAGCAGTGAATCGGGGAGCCTGTTTTTT	CASSESGSLFF
NA	TRBV14	TRBJ2-3	few	TGTGCCAGCAGCCAAGAGAACATAGATACGCAGTATTTT	CASSQENIDTQYF
TRBD1	TRBV27	TRBJ1-2	NA	TGTGCCAGCAGCCAAAAACAGGGGGGTTATGGCTACACCTTC	CASSQKQGGYGYTF
NA	TRBV11-3	TRBJ1-5	NA	TGTGCCAGCAGCTTGAGTGGGGCGGATCAGCCCCAGCATTTT	CASSLSGADQPQHF
TRBD1	TRBV4-3	TRBJ2-7	NA	TGCGCCAGCAGCCAAGGAGTAGGGGGCATGTACGAGCAGTACTTC	CASSQGVGGMYEQYF
NA	TRBV18	TRBJ1-6	NA	TGTGCCAGCTCACCGAAGGGGGTTAGCTCCTATAATTCACCCCTCCACTTT	CASSPKGVSSYNSPLHF
TRBD1	TRBV10-3	TRBJ2-3	NA	TGTGCCATCAGTGAGTCGAGGGGGCTCGGGGAGGATACGCAGTATTTT	CAISESRGLGEDTQYF
NA	TRBV12-3/TRBV12-4	TRBJ1-2	NA	TGTGCCAGCAGTTTACAGGGCAACTATGGCTACACCTTC	CASSLQGNYGYTF
NA	TRBV12-3/TRBV12-4	TRBJ2-1	NA	TGTGCCAGCAGGAGGAACAATGAGCAGTTCTTC	CASRRNNEQFF
NA	TRBV5-1	TRBJ1-2	NA	TGCGCCAGCAGCTTGGAACAGGTTGGGGGCTACACCTTC	CASSLEQVGGYTF
NA	TRBV7-3	TRBJ2-1	NA	TGTGCCAGCAGCTCCTACCTGAAAAGTAGTGAGCAGTTCTTC	CASSSYLKSSEQFF
NA	TRBV10-1	TRBJ2-3	NA	TGCGCCAGCAGTGAGTCTTGGCAGGGGAGCACAGATACGCAGTATTTT	CASSESWQGSTDTQYF
TRBD2	TRBV4-3	TRBJ2-2	few	TGCGCCAGCAGCCAAGAGGGACTAGCCAGGTCGCGGGAGCTGTTTTTT	CASSQEGLARSRELFF
TRBD2	TRBV15	TRBJ2-1	NA	TGTGCCACCAGCAGAGGTGCGGGGGAGATTTACAATGAGCAGTTCTTC	CATSRGAGEIYNEQFF
TRBD1	TRBV9	TRBJ1-3	NA	TGTGCCAGCAGCGTAGAACCGGGACAGGGTGGAAACACCATATATTTT	CASSVEPGQGGNTIYF
TRBD1	TRBV27	TRBJ2-2	few	TGTGCCAGCAGTTTAGGGGACAGGGGGTCCACCGGGGAGCTGTTTTTT	CASSLGDRGSTGELFF
NA	TRBV21-1	TRBJ2-2	NA	TGTGCCAGCAGCAAACGCTTTAGCAGGGAGGATGGCGGGGAGCTGTTTTTT	CASSKRFSREDGGELFF
TRBD1	TRBV24-1	TRBJ1-4	NA	TGTGCCACCAGTGATCCTCGCGCAGGGGGTGAAAAACTGTTTTTT	CATSDPRAGGEKLFF